This T cell receptor beta chain was profiled in a study of blood T cell repertoires in COVID-19. The repertoire was sequenced with immunoSEQ multiplex PCR; TCRdb's copy has only in-frame clones and lacks some. The data hold 200,000 to 300,000 clones, with about nine tenths observed a single time. In germline, CDR1 is GTSNPN, CDR2 SVGIG (reference sequence). This CDR3 is 12 amino acids long. J lost 3 bases, V lost 4 bases, and 2 bases had no gene match. Sequences were obtained from PBMCs or T cells enriched from blood (not recorded which). This TCR was recovered from a middle-aged man who had recovered from COVID-19. The rearrangement links TRBV30 to TRBJ2-7; 8 bases are a match to TRBD1. DNA of the CDR3: TGTGCCTGGACAGGGGGCTTCTACGAGCAGTACTTC. This encodes CAWTGGFYEQYF.